The present TCR beta chain was sequenced within a study of T and B cells in COVID-19 patients. For the study at large: Peripheral blood came from COVID-19 patients with active infection or after recovery. The recovered cohort's median age was about 31 years, versus roughly 63 years in active infection.

Multiplex PCR with BIOMED2 TRB-A/B primer pools amplified TRB rearrangements. TCRdb redid the calling of the multiplex PCR reads with MiXCR, one entry per CDR3 protein. The table lists some 11,000 distinct CDR3 sequences, around a third of them singletons. This clonotype occurred a few times. Its antigen is not known. The ends were cut back, 5 bases at V and 8 bases at J, with 17 bases in the middle. The CDR3 length is 14 residues. CDR1 is SGHVS, CDR2 FNYEAQ, per germline. From blood, about 230-500 ng of genomic DNA served as TRB template. General study results and limits: The recovered cohort had approximately 2,000 exclusive TCR clusters, including 30 or so low generation probability clusters.

Sequenced: blood. This receptor was taken from a human donor with active COVID-19. The rearrangement links TRBV7-6 to TRBJ2-3; possible D gene TRBD2, 6 bases. This CDR3 reads CASSPQAPEGTQYF. The CDR3 DNA sequence: TGTGCCAGCAGCCCCCAGGCCCCGGAGGGTACGCAGTATTTT. Based on the CDR3 plus reference TRBV7-6 and TRBJ2-3, the full variable domain is GAGVSQSPRYKVTKRGQDVALRCDPISGHVSLYWYRQALGQGPEFLTYFNYEAQQDKSGLPNDRFSAERPEGSISTLTIQRTEQRDSAMYRCASSPQAPEGTQYFGPGTRLTVL.